This T cell receptor beta chain was identified during a study of T cells in Graves' hyperthyroidism and ophthalmopathy. This clonotype was found many times. Antigen specificity is unknown. If no ophthalmopathy progression occurred within 18 months, Graves' hyperthyroidism was stable. Aged 18 to 65, the patients had hyperthyroidism that was newly diagnosed and had lasted under 2 months. Study-wide findings and caveats: Also found in blood were most expanded thyroid clonotypes above 0.001. It was a median around 6 months before onset that the model predicted ophthalmopathy.

RNA transcripts were the template for amplifying TCR beta CDR3 regions. HTBI primers were the set used in a first-round RT-PCR of the TCR CDR3. In TCRdb, the multiplex PCR reads were re-called with MiXCR into one record per CDR3 protein. The sample contains fewer than 550,000 distinct CDR3 sequences, about 15% of which appear only once. This CDR3 contains 16 residues. V lost 4 bases to trimming and J lost 0 bases, with 12 bases between them. V and J are TRBV12-3 or TRBV12-4 and TRBJ1-4, with D perhaps TRBD1 (6 bases). This sequence originates from a woman aged 18-30 years with Graves' hyperthyroidism. The source material was blood. CDR3 in amino acids: CASSYRDPSTNEKLFF. CDR3 DNA sequence: TGTGCCAGCAGTTACAGGGACCCATCAACTAATGAAAAACTGTTTTTT.